This T cell receptor beta chain was obtained from a study of cytomegalovirus exposure and HLA in healthy donors. Regarding the study as a whole: Later analysis identified about 18,000 TCR beta sequences associated with HLA alleles, using a false discovery rate threshold of 0.05.

For this clone: Its antigen is undetermined. Sequence at one end of the junction differs from germline and may be a read error.

Germline V gene lookup returns CDR1 SQVTM and CDR2 ANQGSEA. The CDR3 sequence is 12 residues long. A multiplex PCR was run with 60 Vbeta primers and 13 Jbeta primers. Under the authors' procedure: Unique TCR beta chains totaled roughly 80 million in a later count, with roughly 12 million of them shared. Repertoires were generated with immunoSEQ multiplex PCR, while TCRdb's copy carries only in-frame clones and drops some. V and J calls and clone size are as listed in that table; D and trimming were resolved from the DNA. Here the sample spans approximately 170,000 clones, approximately 78% being singletons.

The chain is built from TRBV29-1 and TRBJ1-2; TRBD1 might be the D (5 bases). Sequences were obtained from PBMCs. The source of this sequence is a male donor in good health and CMV-seronegative. The chain's CDR3 is CSVLGENYGYPF. CDR3 coding DNA: TGCAGCGTTTTAGGGGAAAACTATGGCTACCCCTTC. The variable domain in full, completed from reference TRBV29-1 and TRBJ1-2, reads SAVISQKPSRDICQRGTSLTIQCQVDSQVTMMFWYRQQPGQSLTLIATANQGSEATYESGFVIDKFPISRPNLTFSTLTVSNMSPEDSSIYLCSVLGENYGYPFGSGTRLTVV.